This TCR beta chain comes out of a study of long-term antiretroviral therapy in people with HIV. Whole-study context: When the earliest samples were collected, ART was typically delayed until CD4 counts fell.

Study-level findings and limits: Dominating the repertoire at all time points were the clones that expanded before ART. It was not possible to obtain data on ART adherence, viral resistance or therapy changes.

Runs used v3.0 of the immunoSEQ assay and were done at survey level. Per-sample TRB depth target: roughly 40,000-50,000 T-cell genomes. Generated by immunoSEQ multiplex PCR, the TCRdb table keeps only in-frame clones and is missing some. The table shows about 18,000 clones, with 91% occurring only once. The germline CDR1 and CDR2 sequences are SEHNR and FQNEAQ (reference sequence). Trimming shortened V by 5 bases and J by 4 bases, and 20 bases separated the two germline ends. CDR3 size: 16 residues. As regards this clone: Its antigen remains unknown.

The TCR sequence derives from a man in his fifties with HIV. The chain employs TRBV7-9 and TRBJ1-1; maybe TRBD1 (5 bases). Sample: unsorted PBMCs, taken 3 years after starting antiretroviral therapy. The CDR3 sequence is CASSATGTGGFTEAFF. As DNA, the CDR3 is TGTGCCAGCAGCGCTACCGGGACGGGTGGTTTCACTGAAGCTTTCTTT. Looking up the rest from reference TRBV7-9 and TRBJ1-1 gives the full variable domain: DTGVSQNPRHKITKRGQNVTFRCDPISEHNRLYWYRQTLGQGPEFLTYFQNEAQLEKSRLLSDRFSAERPKGSFSTLEIQRTEQGDSAMYLCASSATGTGGFTEAFFGQGTRLTVV.